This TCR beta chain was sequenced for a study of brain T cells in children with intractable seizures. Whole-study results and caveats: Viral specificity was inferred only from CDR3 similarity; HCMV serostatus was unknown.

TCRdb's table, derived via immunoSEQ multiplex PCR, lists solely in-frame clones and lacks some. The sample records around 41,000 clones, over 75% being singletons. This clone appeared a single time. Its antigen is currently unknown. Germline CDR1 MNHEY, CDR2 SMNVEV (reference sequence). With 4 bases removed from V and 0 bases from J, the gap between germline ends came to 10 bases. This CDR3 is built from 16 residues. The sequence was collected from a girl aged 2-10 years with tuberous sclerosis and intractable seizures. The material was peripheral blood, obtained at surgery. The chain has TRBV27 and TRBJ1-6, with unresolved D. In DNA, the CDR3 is TGTGCCAGCAGTTCTCGACGGCTCTCCTATAATTCACCCCTCCACTTT. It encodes CASSSRRLSYNSPLHF.